The next 8 T cell receptor beta chains were all read from a single sample in a study of blood T cells in healthy people across ages. Next came a second PCR, run for roughly 7 to 12 cycles, which used a sample-barcoded 5' primer along with a J-beta primer mix. TCRdb itself ran the 5' RACE reads through MiXCR, one entry per CDR3 protein. Here the sample spans about 900,000 distinct CDR3 sequences, about 48% being singletons. Sequencing was carried out using blood. The receptor source for this set is a man in his thirties or forties in good health.

This chain uses TRBV7-9 with TRBJ2-1; D not certain. CDR1 SEHNR and CDR2 FQNEAQ come from the germline V gene (reference sequence). The CDR3 contains 15 residues. V dropped 1 base and J dropped 2 bases, with 9 bases sitting between them. DNA for the CDR3: TGTGCCAGCAGCTTAGTCACGGGTCCCTACAATGAGCAGTTCTTC. Its translation is CASSLVTGPYNEQFF.

CDR3 region: CSAAGTSGRGNTQYF. The CDR3 DNA sequence: TGCAGTGCTGCCGGGACTAGCGGGAGGGGGAATACGCAGTATTTT. This chain uses TRBV20-1 with TRBJ2-3, with 16 bases fitting TRBD2. Germline values: CDR1 DFQATT, CDR2 SNEGSKA (reference sequence). The V and J ends lost 5 bases and 7 bases, in that order; junction bases with no gene match: 6. The CDR3 covers 15 residues.

V is TRBV20-1 and J is TRBJ1-2, with 12 bases that match TRBD1. V was clipped by 1 base and J by 2 bases; unmatched bases: 5. This CDR3 comprises 16 residues. The germline gives CDR1 DFQATT, CDR2 SNEGSKA (reference sequence). CDR3 DNA sequence: TGCAGTGCTAGAGGGGGACAGGGGGCCAGAAACTATGGCTACACCTTC. This encodes CSARGGQGARNYGYTF.

This clonotype was counted a few times. The chain employs TRBV20-1 and TRBJ2-1, with 12 positions matching TRBD2. This CDR3 region has 17 residues. Trimming at V came to 0 bases and at J to 4 bases, leaving 7 bases not matched to a gene. Germline CDR1 DFQATT, CDR2 SNEGSKA (reference sequence). CDR3 nucleotide sequence: TGCAGTGCTAGAGATCCCGGCGGACTAGCGGGGTACAATGAGCAGTTCTTC. This gives the protein CSARDPGGLAGYNEQFF.

This clonotype occurred many times. The V gene is TRBV20-1, the J gene TRBJ2-7; 8 bases fit TRBD2. CDR1 and CDR2 from the germline V gene are DFQATT and SNEGSKA (reference sequence). The ends lost 0 bases at V and 0 bases at J; junction bases unmatched: 16. This CDR3 has 19 residues. CDR3 coding DNA: TGCAGTGCTAGAGATTGGAGGGGTGGGGGGACTAGGAGCTCCTACGAGCAGTACTTC. Translation gives CSARDWRGGGTRSSYEQYF.

The chain is built from TRBV5-1 and TRBJ2-3; the match to TRBD1 covers 7 bases. The CDR3 covers 16 residues. V lost 4 bases, J lost 1 base, and 9 bases stayed unmatched. CDR1 and CDR2 (germline): SGHRS, YFSETQ. CDR3 nucleotide sequence: TGCGCCAGCAGCCGGGCTCTTGACAGGGGCACAGATACGCAGTATTTT. Translation gives CASSRALDRGTDTQYF. The whole variable domain, remainder taken from reference TRBV5-1 and TRBJ2-3, is KAGVTQTPRYLIKTRGQQVTLSCSPISGHRSVSWYQQTPGQGLQFLFEYFSETQRNKGNFPGRFSGRQFSNSRSEMNVSTLELGDSALYLCASSRALDRGTDTQYFGPGTRLTVL.

This clonotype has only a few counts. A clone one base away is much larger, so this may be a read error. This rearrangement joins TRBV25-1 to TRBJ2-7; 9 nucleotides agree with TRBD1. With V trimmed by 3 bases and J by 3 bases, 6 bases remained unmatched. The CDR3 has 15 amino acids. The germline gives CDR1 MGHDK, CDR2 SYGVNS. The CDR3 DNA reads TGTGCCAGCAGTGACCCGGGACAGGGATTCTACGAGCAGTACTTC. Its protein is CASSDPGQGFYEQYF.

This clonotype was seen a handful of times. The rearrangement links TRBV20-1 to TRBJ2-5; 9 nucleotides match TRBD2. The length of the CDR3 is 15 residues. CDR1 DFQATT and CDR2 SNEGSKA come from the germline V gene (reference sequence). V lost 3 bases and J lost 2; bases outside the gene matches: 7. CDR3 protein: CSASRTSASQETQYF. CDR3 nucleotide sequence: TGCAGTGCTAGCAGGACTAGCGCTTCTCAAGAGACCCAGTACTTC.